The text below deals with one T cell receptor (beta chain). No antigen is known for it. Within one base of it there is no much larger clone, and no base qualities were kept. The record originates from a study of blood T cells in healthy people across ages (dated by TCRdb to between 2014 and 2016). In the study overall: Template switching captured roughly one uniquely barcoded TCR beta cDNA molecule per two T cells in model experiments. The study measured age-related changes in TCR beta repertoire diversity using deep sequencing normalized with unique cDNA molecular identifiers. Donors were grouped into four age groups: young (average 16 years), middle-aged (less than 40), aged (roughly 62) and long-lived (around 80). To avoid experimental bias, donors of different ages were distributed randomly across sequencing lanes. Using the same blood draw, the study looked at two additional independent replicas of 1 million unique cDNA reads for two donors, one aged 18 to 30 and the other aged 80 or older.

What the study reported, not specific to this receptor: Because donor CMV infection status was unknown, age-related changes in expanded clonotypes were potentially confounded. Since profiling was done on bulk unsorted PBMCs, naive and antigen-experienced compartments could not be conclusively compared. Compared with the aged group, the long-lived group had more naive CD4+ T cells, fewer expanded clones and increased TCR diversity, a pattern suggesting age selection. There was a strong correlation between observed TCR beta diversity and the percentage of naive T cells measured by flow cytometry. Total diversity estimates from one million sequenced T cells were considered lower bounds and underestimates. Observed TCR beta diversity per million T cells fell roughly linearly with age, and a significant reduction was already apparent by age around 39.

The donors were roughly 40 Caucasian individuals from Russia, aged 6 to 90 years, who were systemically healthy. Each donor gave approximately 10 milliliters of peripheral blood, collected into EDTA-treated Vacutainer tubes. Ficoll-Paque density-gradient centrifugation was used to isolate PBMCs, with at least 6.5 million obtained per sample. Total RNA, at least 6 micrograms per sample, was extracted from PBMCs with Trizol reagent. For every donor, an aliquot of PBMCs went through flow cytometry to measure the percentages of naive CD45RAhigh/CD27high T cells. V is reduced by 10 bases and J by 4 bases, leaving a spacing of 17 bases between them. The germline V gene supplies CDR1 MNHNS and CDR2 SASEGT. The CDR3 numbers 14 residues from cysteine through phenylalanine. The DNA shown is the 42-base CDR3, in frame from base 1. Preparation of the library involved 5' RACE. Sequencing was carried out with an Illumina HiSeq 2500. A second PCR of roughly 7 to 11 cycles was run with a J-beta primer mix and a sample-barcoded 5' primer. Each TCR beta cDNA molecule received a unique molecular identifier from a template-switch 5' adaptor carrying 12 random nucleotides. Each sample yielded at least 3 million CDR3-containing paired-end reads. First-strand cDNA synthesis was performed from all RNA using the Mint cDNA synthesis kit, with priming by a TRBC-specific oligonucleotide. All cDNA was treated with uracil-DNA glycosylase and then went through a first 18-cycle PCR with the universal primers M1SS and BC2_uni_R. Per the source publication's procedure: For normalization, 1 million high-quality reads were randomly selected from each sample, with every read carrying a distinct molecular identifier. Reads with shared molecular identifiers were discarded instead of being binned into consensus sequences. CDR3 identification, clonotype clustering and error correction used MiTCR with a Q25 quality threshold and the strictest error-elimination algorithm. A nonparametric unseen species model with Euler transformation was used to estimate a lower bound on total TCR beta diversity. TCRdb reanalyzed the raw reads on its own, using fastp at Q25 for trimming and MiXCR for clone calling, and kept in-frame beta chains. Rows matching on CDR3 protein sequence are summarized as one entry with the most common DNA and genes. TCRdb, rather than the study authors, made the V and J calls. The sample table records about 1.8 million distinct CDR3 sequences; around 50% of these occur just once. The ten largest clones capture approximately 2.1% of the sample.

This receptor was obtained from a woman aged 40 to 50 in good health. Source material: blood. The V and J genes are TRBV6-1 and TRBJ2-1; the D gene is not confidently resolved. The CDR3 loop reads CATAKVPPYNEQFF. The DNA sequence is TGTGCCACCGCGAAGGTACCGCCGTACAATGAGCAGTTCTTC.